Below, 19 T cell receptor beta chains from the same sample are listed, as sequenced in a study of control samples from healthy donors and cancer patients. Using immunoSEQ multiplex PCR, the repertoire was profiled, and TCRdb retains in-frame clones only, with some absent. The sample includes around 160,000 clones, over 85% seen only once; the top ten take under 7%. The sequenced sample was blood. These receptors were taken from a man younger than 35 in good health.

The J gene is TRBJ2-6, the V gene TRBV7-9; D possibly uses TRBD1 or TRBD2 (6 bases each). CDR1 and CDR2 (germline): SEHNR, FQNEAQ (reference sequence). Trimming removed 5 bases at V and 0 bases at J, with 17 bases between. The CDR3 runs to 18 residues. DNA of the CDR3: TGTGCCAGCAGCCCTCTGGGGGGCGAGTCCTCTGGGGCCAACGTCCTGACTTTC. Its protein is CASSPLGGESSGANVLTF. The full variable domain, completed using reference TRBV7-9 and TRBJ2-6, is DTGVSQNPRHKITKRGQNVTFRCDPISEHNRLYWYRQTLGQGPEFLTYFQNEAQLEKSRLLSDRFSAERPKGSFSTLEIQRTEQGDSAMYLCASSPLGGESSGANVLTFGAGSRLTVL.

V and J are TRBV6-1 and TRBJ2-7; 12 nucleotides match TRBD2. CDR1 is MNHNS and CDR2 is SASEGT in the germline V gene. CDR3 length: 15 amino acids. J gave up 2 bases and V 1 base, and 0 bases lay outside the gene matches. The CDR3 spells CASSEGLAGAYEQYF. DNA of the CDR3: TGTGCCAGCAGTGAAGGACTAGCGGGGGCCTACGAGCAGTACTTC.

The chain has TRBV7-2 and TRBJ1-1, with D maybe TRBD1 (5 bases). The CDR3 totals 16 residues. Germline V gene lookup returns CDR1 SGHTA and CDR2 FQGNSA. V lost 5 bases to trimming and J lost 5 bases, with 21 bases between them. CDR3 bases: TGTGCCAGCAGCCCCCGGGGTGGGGGATCACGGACTGAAGCTTTCTTT. This sequence encodes CASSPRGGGSRTEAFF.

The genes are TRBV24-1 and TRBJ2-2, with 7 bases aligning to TRBD2. The germline gives CDR1 KGHDR, CDR2 SFDVKD. There are 15 residues in the CDR3. With V trimmed by 2 bases and J by 4 bases, 3 bases remained unmatched. The CDR3 region is CATSDWPGGTGELFF. In nucleotides, the CDR3 is TGTGCCACCAGTGATTGGCCGGGGGGCACCGGGGAGCTGTTTTTT.

This chain connects TRBV18 to TRBJ1-3, with unresolved D. The CDR3 totals 15 residues. Trimming removed 2 bases at V and 4 bases at J, with 12 bases between. Per the germline V gene, CDR1 is KGHSH and CDR2 is LQKENI. CDR3 sequence: CASSPSGERGNTIYF. The CDR3, as DNA: TGTGCCAGCTCACCATCCGGGGAGAGGGGAAACACCATATATTTT.

The chain carries TRBV30 and TRBJ1-2, with a possible D match to TRBD1 (6 bases). Germline CDR1 and CDR2: GTSNPN and SVGIG (reference sequence). V lost 7 bases to trimming and J lost 7 bases, with 10 bases between them. The CDR3 extends over 10 amino acids. The CDR3 DNA reads TGTGCCTCGACAGGTTTTGGCTACACCTTC. As protein: CASTGFGYTF.

The chain employs TRBV4-3 and TRBJ1-2; tentatively, D is TRBD1 (6 bases). Germline values: CDR1 LGHNA, CDR2 YSLEER. This CDR3 comprises 14 residues. V gave up 0 bases and J gave up 2 bases, with 7 bases separating them. This chain's CDR3 is CASSQDQGNYGYTF. CDR3 nucleotides: TGCGCCAGCAGCCAAGATCAGGGGAACTATGGCTACACCTTC.

The rearrangement uses TRBV3-1 (or the pseudogene TRBV3-2) and TRBJ2-2, with D possibly matching TRBD1 (5 bases). The V end was cut by 0 bases, the J end by 2 bases, with 13 bases between. Germline V CDR1 and CDR2: LGHDT, YNNKEL (reference sequence). This CDR3 is built from 17 residues. As DNA, the CDR3 is TGTGCCAGCAGCCAAGATTCAAGACAGTTAAACACCGGGGAGCTGTTTTTT. Residues: CASSQDSRQLNTGELFF.

V usage is TRBV5-1 and J usage is TRBJ1-2, with TRBD1 as a possible D gene (5 bases). V gave up 3 bases and J gave up 3 bases, with 9 bases separating them. This CDR3 is 13 amino acids long. The V gene's germline CDR1 is SGHRS and CDR2 YFSETQ. CDR3 region: CASSWDADYGYTF. DNA of the CDR3: TGCGCCAGCAGCTGGGACGCCGACTATGGCTACACCTTC.

The chain couples TRBV6-6 to TRBJ1-1; 7 nucleotides agree with TRBD1. The V and J ends lost 6 bases and 1 base, in that order; junction bases with no gene match: 5. CDR3 length: 14 amino acids. Germline V gene sequence: CDR1 MNHNY, CDR2 SVGAGI (reference sequence). CDR3 sequence reads: CASRPGQTNTEAFF. The CDR3 nucleotides read TGTGCCAGCAGACCGGGACAGACGAACACTGAAGCTTTCTTT.

This clone was counted a single time. The gene calls are TRBV12-3 or TRBV12-4 and TRBJ1-2; TRBD1 matches 7 bases. Trimming cost V 9 bases and J 2 bases; bases outside gene matches: 6. The CDR3 loop spans 13 amino acids. The CDR3 reads CASERQGNYGYTF. CDR3 sequence (DNA): TGTGCCAGTGAAAGACAGGGAAACTATGGCTACACCTTC.

The table lists this clone with a count of one. The chain uses TRBV5-6 and TRBJ2-5; 9 nucleotides align to TRBD2. J was trimmed by 9 bases and V by 7 bases; bases with no gene match: 28. Germline-derived CDR1 and CDR2 are SGHDT and YYEEEE. This CDR3 comprises 19 residues. The CDR3 coding sequence is TGTGCCAGCTCCTCCCTGGGGATGCGGGAGGGCCCCCCCAATCTGGCCCAGTACTTC. Its translation is CASSSLGMREGPPNLAQYF.

This chain links TRBV5-6 with TRBJ2-3, with D possibly TRBD2 on 6 matching bases. Trimming cost V 1 base and J 4 bases, with 13 bases left between them. The CDR3 runs to 15 residues. Per germline, CDR1 SGHDT and CDR2 YYEEEE. The CDR3 spells CASSLPGEAADTQYF. In DNA form, the CDR3 reads TGTGCCAGCAGCTTGCCGGGGGAGGCCGCAGATACGCAGTATTTT.

This clone was counted only a few times. The chain uses TRBV19 and TRBJ2-3; 8 bases agree with TRBD1. The CDR3 contains 15 residues. CDR1 is LNHDA, CDR2 SQIVND, per germline (reference sequence). Trimming removed 6 bases from V and 2 bases from J; junction bases left unmatched: 7. The CDR3 DNA is TGTGCCAGTAGGGAGACAGGGGCCCTCACAGATACGCAGTATTTT. Translation: CASRETGALTDTQYF.

The genes are TRBV9 and TRBJ1-1, with a tentative D call TRBD1 (5 bases). V shed 4 bases and J shed 1 base, with 14 bases lying between them. Germline loops: CDR1 SGDLS, CDR2 YYNGEE. The CDR3 covers 15 residues. In DNA form, the CDR3 reads TGTGCCAGCAGCCCGCAGGGTTTGGCGAACACTGAAGCTTTCTTT. This encodes CASSPQGLANTEAFF.

CDR3 nucleotides: TGTGCCAGCAGCCCGGACTTTGGCCCTGAAGCTTTCTTT. Amino acids: CASSPDFGPEAFF. The chain uses TRBV6-5 and TRBJ1-1; D uncertain. The CDR3 contains 13 residues. Germline V lookup: CDR1 MNHEY, CDR2 SVGAGI. Deletions cut 6 bases from V and 6 bases from J, with 14 bases between.

The V gene is TRBV6-1, the J gene TRBJ2-5, with 8 positions matching TRBD1. CDR3 length equals 17 residues. The V gene's germline CDR1 is MNHNS and CDR2 SASEGT. Unmatched junction bases numbered 14, after V lost 3 bases and J lost 5 bases. CDR3 DNA: TGTGCCAGCAGTGATACATGGGCGACAGGGGACACGGAGACCCAGTACTTC. This sequence encodes CASSDTWATGDTETQYF.

The V call is TRBV15, the J call TRBJ2-7; 8 bases agree with TRBD2. Germline V gene data show CDR1 as LNHNV and CDR2 as YYDKDF (reference sequence). V lost 6 bases and J lost 6; bases outside the gene matches: 7. The CDR3 extends over 13 amino acids. The DNA for the CDR3 is TGTGCCACCAGTCTGGCGGGAGGTGGCGAGCAGTACTTC. Protein: CATSLAGGGEQYF. The full variable domain, its missing parts supplied by reference TRBV15 and TRBJ2-7, is DAMVIQNPRYQVTQFGKPVTLSCSQTLNHNVMYWYQQKSSQAPKLLFHYYDKDFNNEADTPDNFQSRRPNTSFCFLDIRSPGLGDTAMYLCATSLAGGGEQYFGPGTRLTVT.

The rearrangement uses TRBV27 and TRBJ2-7; 10 positions match TRBD1. Germline V lookup: CDR1 MNHEY, CDR2 SMNVEV (reference sequence). V trimming: 5 bases; J trimming: 1 base; junction bases outside the gene matches: 5. This CDR3 spans 15 amino acids. The CDR3: CASSPGQGISYEQYF. The DNA of the CDR3 is TGTGCCAGCAGTCCGGGACAGGGGATATCCTACGAGCAGTACTTC.